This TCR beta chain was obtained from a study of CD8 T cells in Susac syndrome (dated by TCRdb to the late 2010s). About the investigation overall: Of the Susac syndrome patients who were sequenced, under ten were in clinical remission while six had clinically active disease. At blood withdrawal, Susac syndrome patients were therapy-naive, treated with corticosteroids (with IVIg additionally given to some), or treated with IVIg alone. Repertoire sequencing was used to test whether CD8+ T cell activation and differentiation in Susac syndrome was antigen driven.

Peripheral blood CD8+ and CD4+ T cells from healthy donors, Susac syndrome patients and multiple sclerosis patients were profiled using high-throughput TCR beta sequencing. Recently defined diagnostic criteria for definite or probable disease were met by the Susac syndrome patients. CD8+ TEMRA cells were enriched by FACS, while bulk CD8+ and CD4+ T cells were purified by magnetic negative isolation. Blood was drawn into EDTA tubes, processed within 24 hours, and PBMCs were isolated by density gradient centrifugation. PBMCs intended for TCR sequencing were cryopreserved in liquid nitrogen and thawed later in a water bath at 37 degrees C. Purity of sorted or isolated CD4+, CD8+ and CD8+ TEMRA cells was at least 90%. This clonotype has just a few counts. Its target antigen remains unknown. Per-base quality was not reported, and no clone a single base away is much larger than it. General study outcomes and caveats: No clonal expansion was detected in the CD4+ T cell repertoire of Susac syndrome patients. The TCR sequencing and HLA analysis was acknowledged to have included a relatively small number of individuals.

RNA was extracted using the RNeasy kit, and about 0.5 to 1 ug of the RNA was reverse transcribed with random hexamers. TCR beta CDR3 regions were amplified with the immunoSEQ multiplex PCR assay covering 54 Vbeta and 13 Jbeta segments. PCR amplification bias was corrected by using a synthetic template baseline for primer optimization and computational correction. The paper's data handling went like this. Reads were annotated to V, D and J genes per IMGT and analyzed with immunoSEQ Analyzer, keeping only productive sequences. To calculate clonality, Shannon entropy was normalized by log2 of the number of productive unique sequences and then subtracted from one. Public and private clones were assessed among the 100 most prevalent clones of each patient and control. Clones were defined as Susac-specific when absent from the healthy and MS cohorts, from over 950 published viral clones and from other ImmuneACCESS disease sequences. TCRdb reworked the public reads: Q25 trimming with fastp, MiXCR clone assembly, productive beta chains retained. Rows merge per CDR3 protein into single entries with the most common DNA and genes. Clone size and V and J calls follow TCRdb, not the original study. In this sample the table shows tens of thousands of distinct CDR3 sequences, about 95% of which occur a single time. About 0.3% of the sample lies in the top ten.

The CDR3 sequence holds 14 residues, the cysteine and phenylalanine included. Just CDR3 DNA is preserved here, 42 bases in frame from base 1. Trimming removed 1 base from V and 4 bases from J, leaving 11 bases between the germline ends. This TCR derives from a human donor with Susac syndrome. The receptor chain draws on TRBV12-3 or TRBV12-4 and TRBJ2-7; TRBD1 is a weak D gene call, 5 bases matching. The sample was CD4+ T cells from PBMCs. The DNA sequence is TGTGCCAGCAGTTTAGGCAGGGTTTCTTACGAGCAGTACTTC. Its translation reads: CASSLGRVSYEQYF.